The sequence of this T cell receptor beta chain was determined in a study of T cells in Graves' hyperthyroidism and ophthalmopathy. At the level of the study: Peripheral blood was secured at the point of initial diagnosis, before any treatment. General study findings and limits: Also found in blood were most expanded thyroid clonotypes above 0.001.

Germline V gives CDR1 LNHDA, CDR2 SQIVND (reference sequence). V was shortened by 3 bases and J by 2 bases, with 17 bases between the two germline ends. The CDR3 covers 17 residues. Amplification yielded TCR beta CDR3 regions, with RNA transcripts as the source. With the HTBI primer set, the TCR CDR3 went through a first round of RT-PCR. TCRdb analysed the multiplex PCR reads with MiXCR anew, one entry per CDR3 protein. The sample has approximately 530,000 distinct CDR3 sequences, less than 20% seen once; the top ten hold approximately 50%. This clonotype has more than one count but fewer than ten. Antigen unknown. Among ophthalmopathy patients, the Clinical Activity Score reached at least 3, the NOSPECS grade reached at least 4, and duration remained under 3 months. Patients were excluded for uncontrolled infection, other autoimmune disease, pregnancy or lactation.

This sequence joins TRBV19 and TRBJ1-5; tentative D call: TRBD1 (6 bases). This TCR was sampled from a man between 35 and 55 years old with Graves' ophthalmopathy. The sequencing sample was made of blood. The CDR3 nucleotides read TGTGCCAGTAGTATCCCTCCAACAGGGTATGGCAATCAGCCCCAGCATTTT. Amino acids: CASSIPPTGYGNQPQHF.